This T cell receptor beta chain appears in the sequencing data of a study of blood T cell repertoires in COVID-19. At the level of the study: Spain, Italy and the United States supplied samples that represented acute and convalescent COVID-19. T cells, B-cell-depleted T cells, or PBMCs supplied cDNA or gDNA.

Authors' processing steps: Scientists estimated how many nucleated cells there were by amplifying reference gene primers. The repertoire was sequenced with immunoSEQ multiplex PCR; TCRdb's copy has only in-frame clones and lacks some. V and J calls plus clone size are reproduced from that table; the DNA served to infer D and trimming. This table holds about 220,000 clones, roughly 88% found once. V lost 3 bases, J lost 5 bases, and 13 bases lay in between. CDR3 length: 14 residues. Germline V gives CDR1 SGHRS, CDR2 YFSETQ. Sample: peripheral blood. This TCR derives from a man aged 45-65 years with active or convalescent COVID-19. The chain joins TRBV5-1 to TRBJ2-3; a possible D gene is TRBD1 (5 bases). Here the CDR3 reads CASSSGQGGDTQYF. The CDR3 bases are TGCGCCAGCAGCTCAGGGCAGGGTGGAGATACGCAGTATTTT.